Listed below are T cell receptor beta chains from one sample, sequenced in a study of blood T cell repertoires in COVID-19. This table comes from immunoSEQ multiplex PCR, and its TCRdb copy is limited to in-frame clones, with some not included. The repertoire holds about 390,000 clones, with about 87% as singletons. Sequenced: PBMCs or T cells enriched from blood (not recorded which). Receptors originate from a woman aged 45 to 65 who had recovered from COVID-19. Each CDR3 is given with its conserved first and last residue. Fields, in order: V gene, clone size, D gene, J gene, CDR3 DNA, CDR3 protein. A D gene is named only where the DNA matches it firmly. Size is omitted from some rows. Given values are once, few, many or a class for expanded clones.

v_gene: TRBV4-3; abundance: NA; d_gene: TRBD1; j_gene: TRBJ1-4; CDR3nt: TGCGCCAGCAGCCGAGGGACAGGGACTAATGAAAAACTGTTTTTT; CDR3aa: CASSRGTGTNEKLFF
v_gene: TRBV6-2/TRBV6-3; abundance: NA; d_gene: TRBD1; j_gene: TRBJ2-1; CDR3nt: TGTGCCAGCAGTTACGGGCCAGGGGGACCCCATGAGCAGTTCTTC; CDR3aa: CASSYGPGGPHEQFF
v_gene: TRBV6-5; abundance: NA; d_gene: TRBD1; j_gene: TRBJ1-3; CDR3nt: TGTGCCAGCAGTTCCTGGGACAGAGCTGGAAACACCATATATTTT; CDR3aa: CASSSWDRAGNTIYF
v_gene: TRBV18; abundance: NA; d_gene: NA; j_gene: TRBJ2-7; CDR3nt: TGTGCCAGCTCACCACCGCCAGGAACCTACGAGCAGTACTTC; CDR3aa: CASSPPPGTYEQYF
v_gene: TRBV11-3; abundance: once; d_gene: NA; j_gene: TRBJ2-7; CDR3nt: TGTGCCAGCAGCAAGACAGTGGCCCACGAGCAGTACTTC; CDR3aa: CASSKTVAHEQYF
v_gene: TRBV5-6; abundance: NA; d_gene: TRBD1; j_gene: TRBJ1-2; CDR3nt: TGTGCCAGCACCCTAGGAGGACAGGTCTATGGCTACACCTTC; CDR3aa: CASTLGGQVYGYTF
v_gene: TRBV28; abundance: few; d_gene: NA; j_gene: TRBJ2-7; CDR3nt: TGTGCCAGCAGTTTATACAGGGTTCACTACGAGCAGTACTTC; CDR3aa: CASSLYRVHYEQYF
v_gene: TRBV28; abundance: NA; d_gene: NA; j_gene: TRBJ2-7; CDR3nt: TGTGCCAGCACAAGCCACAGGGTTTACGAGCAGTACTTC; CDR3aa: CASTSHRVYEQYF
v_gene: TRBV27; abundance: once; d_gene: TRBD2; j_gene: TRBJ2-1; CDR3nt: TGTGCCAGCAGTTCTGTCCTAGCGGGGGGGAATGAGCAGTTCTTC; CDR3aa: CASSSVLAGGNEQFF
v_gene: TRBV21-1; abundance: NA; d_gene: NA; j_gene: TRBJ1-1; CDR3nt: TGTGCCAGCAGCGTACACAGGGGGAAGAGGGTAAGTACTGAAGCTTTCTTT; CDR3aa: CASSVHRGKRVSTEAFF
v_gene: TRBV18; abundance: NA; d_gene: NA; j_gene: TRBJ2-6; CDR3nt: TGTGCCAGCTCACCTCCCAGGGGTGGGGCCAACGTCCTGACTTTC; CDR3aa: CASSPPRGGANVLTF
v_gene: TRBV29-1; abundance: NA; d_gene: TRBD1; j_gene: TRBJ1-1; CDR3nt: TGCAGCGTCAGACTGACAGGGTTTTACACTGAAGCTTTCTTT; CDR3aa: CSVRLTGFYTEAFF
v_gene: TRBV5-1; abundance: NA; d_gene: NA; j_gene: TRBJ1-1; CDR3nt: TGCGCCAGCAGCTCGTCCGGGACATGGGCTATTGAAGCTTTCTTT; CDR3aa: CASSSSGTWAIEAFF
v_gene: TRBV29-1; abundance: NA; d_gene: NA; j_gene: TRBJ1-2; CDR3nt: TGCAGCGTTGTTGATCCCGGTGGCTACACCTTC; CDR3aa: CSVVDPGGYTF
v_gene: TRBV9; abundance: NA; d_gene: NA; j_gene: TRBJ2-1; CDR3nt: TGTGCCAGCAGCTCCGCGGGACTTTTTTACAATGAGCAGTTCTTC; CDR3aa: CASSSAGLFYNEQFF
v_gene: TRBV2; abundance: NA; d_gene: TRBD2; j_gene: TRBJ2-3; CDR3nt: TGTGCCAGCAGTGAAGCTGGTAGCGGGGGTCGGGGGTACACAGATACGCAGTATTTT; CDR3aa: CASSEAGSGGRGYTDTQYF
v_gene: TRBV4-1; abundance: NA; d_gene: TRBD1; j_gene: TRBJ2-1; CDR3nt: TGCGCCAGCAGCCAAGTCCCTCCGGTAGGGACAGGGGACGTCTGGACGTTCTTC; CDR3aa: CASSQVPPVGTGDVWTFF